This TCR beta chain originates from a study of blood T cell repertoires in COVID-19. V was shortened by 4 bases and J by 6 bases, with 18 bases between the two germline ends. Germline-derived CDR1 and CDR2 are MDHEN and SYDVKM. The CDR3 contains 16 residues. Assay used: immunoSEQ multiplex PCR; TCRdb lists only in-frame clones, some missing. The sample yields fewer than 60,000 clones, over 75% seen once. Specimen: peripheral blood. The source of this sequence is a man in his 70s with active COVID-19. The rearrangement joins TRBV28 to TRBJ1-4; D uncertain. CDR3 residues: CASSSPAAGSYEKLFF. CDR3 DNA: TGTGCCAGCAGTTCCCCCGCGGCGGGCAGTTATGAAAAACTGTTTTTT.